Sequencing of this T cell receptor beta chain was carried out in a study of OX40 agonist ivuxolimab in advanced cancers. As for the study in general: In this cohort, patients received ivuxolimab, an agonistic anti-OX40 (CD134) antibody.

A single count supports this clone. Its antigen is unknown. Assay used: immunoSEQ multiplex PCR; TCRdb lists only in-frame clones, some missing. Seen here are approximately 61,000 clones, about 89% observed once, and the top ten hold approximately 18%. Findings of the study overall: Which antigen the expanded peripheral T cells recognized is unknown. A proportion of nonresponders additionally exhibited low normalized T-cell clonal expansion.

V gave up 2 bases and J gave up 1 base, with 8 bases separating them. From germline, CDR1 is MNHEY and CDR2 SVGAGI. This CDR3 spans 14 amino acids. The TCR comes from an adult with an advanced solid tumor such as melanoma, head and neck, liver or kidney cancer. This chain joins TRBV6-5 and TRBJ1-1; TRBD1 is a possible D gene (5 bases). The sample consisted of CD4+ or CD8+ T cells sorted from blood, taken in a trial of the OX40 agonist ivuxolimab. This CDR3 is CASSYTGTNTEAFF. The CDR3 DNA follows: TGTGCCAGCAGTTACACAGGTACGAACACTGAAGCTTTCTTT.